At least ten counts were recorded for the clone carrying this T cell receptor (beta chain). CDR3 size: 15 residues. V shed 6 bases and J 4 bases; nucleotides not matched to a gene: 9. From germline, CDR1 is SNHLY and CDR2 FYNNEI. This sample is part of a study of Graves' ophthalmopathy and Graves' hyperthyroidism. CDR3 regions of TCR beta were amplified from RNA transcripts. First-round RT-PCR employed HTBI primers, with a second-round multiplex PCR after it. TCRdb reanalysed the multiplex PCR reads using MiXCR and keeps one entry per CDR3 protein. This table holds over 150,000 distinct CDR3 sequences, roughly 37% found once.

This sequence was found in a woman in her 40s with Graves' ophthalmopathy. The chain is built from TRBV2 and TRBJ1-5; 7 bases are shared with TRBD1. The specimen sequenced was peripheral blood. This CDR3 reads CASRAAGTENQPQHF. In DNA form, the CDR3 reads TGTGCCAGCAGGGCTGCCGGGACAGAGAATCAGCCCCAGCATTTT.